This TCR beta chain was identified during a study of radiotherapy plus CTLA-4 blockade in lung cancer. Background on the study: An objective response was seen in 18% of patients, and disease control in around 33%.

This clone appeared a single time. Alongside CTLA-4 blockade with ipilimumab, patients with chemo-refractory metastatic non-small-cell lung cancer received focal radiation. CDR1 is MDHEN and CDR2 is SYDVKM in the germline V gene. The CDR3 has 13 amino acids. V was trimmed by 8 bases and J by 2 bases, leaving 13 bases between them. The repertoire was sequenced with immunoSEQ multiplex PCR; TCRdb's copy has only in-frame clones and lacks some. The table lists some 94,000 clones, around 80% of them singletons. This sequence was found in a human donor with non-small cell lung cancer that progressed on radiotherapy plus ipilimumab. The material sequenced was peripheral blood, taken from a patient treated with radiotherapy plus ipilimumab. The chain combines TRBV28 with TRBJ2-7, with a weak D call TRBD1 (5 bases). CDR3 sequence (DNA): TGTGCCAGCGTGTTACAGGATACCTACGAGCAGTACTTC. Translation: CASVLQDTYEQYF.